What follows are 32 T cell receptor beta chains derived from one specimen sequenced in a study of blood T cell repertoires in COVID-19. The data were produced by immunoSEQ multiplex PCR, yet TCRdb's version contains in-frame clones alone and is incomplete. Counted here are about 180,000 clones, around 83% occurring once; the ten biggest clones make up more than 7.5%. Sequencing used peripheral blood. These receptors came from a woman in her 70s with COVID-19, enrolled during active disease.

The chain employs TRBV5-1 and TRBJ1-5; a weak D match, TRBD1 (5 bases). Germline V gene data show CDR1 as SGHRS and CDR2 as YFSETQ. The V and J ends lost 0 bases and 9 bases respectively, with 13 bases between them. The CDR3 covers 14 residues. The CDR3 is CASSLGQGSLPQHF. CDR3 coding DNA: TGCGCCAGCAGCTTGGGGCAGGGATCCCTGCCCCAGCATTTT.

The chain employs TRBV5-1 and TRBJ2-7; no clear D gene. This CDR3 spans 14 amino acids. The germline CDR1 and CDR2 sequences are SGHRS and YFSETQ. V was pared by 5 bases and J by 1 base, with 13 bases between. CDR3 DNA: TGCGCCAGCAGGGCATCCGACTCGTCCTACGAGCAGTACTTC. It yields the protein CASRASDSSYEQYF.

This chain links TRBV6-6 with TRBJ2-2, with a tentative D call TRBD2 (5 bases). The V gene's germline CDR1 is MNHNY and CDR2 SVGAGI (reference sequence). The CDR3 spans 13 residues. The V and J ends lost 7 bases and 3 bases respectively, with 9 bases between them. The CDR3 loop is CASNVRDTGELFF. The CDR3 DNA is TGTGCCAGCAACGTGAGGGACACCGGGGAGCTGTTTTTT.

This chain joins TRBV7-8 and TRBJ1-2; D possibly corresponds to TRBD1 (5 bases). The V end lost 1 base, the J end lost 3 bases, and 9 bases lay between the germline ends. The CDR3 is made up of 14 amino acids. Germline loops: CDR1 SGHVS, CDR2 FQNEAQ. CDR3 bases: TGTGCCAGCAGCTTAGGAGGGACTGACTATGGCTACACCTTC. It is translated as CASSLGGTDYGYTF.

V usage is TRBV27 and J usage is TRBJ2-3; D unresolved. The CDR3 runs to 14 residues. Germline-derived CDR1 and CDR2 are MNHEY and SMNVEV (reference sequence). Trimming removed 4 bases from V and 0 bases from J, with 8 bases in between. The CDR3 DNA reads TGTGCCAGCAGTTACTCATTGAGCACAGATACGCAGTATTTT. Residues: CASSYSLSTDTQYF.

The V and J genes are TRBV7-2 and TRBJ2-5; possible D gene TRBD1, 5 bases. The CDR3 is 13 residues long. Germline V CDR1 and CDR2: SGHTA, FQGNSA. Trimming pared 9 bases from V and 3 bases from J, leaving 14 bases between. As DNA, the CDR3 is TGTGCCAGTGGGGCAGGTCTGAAAGAGACCCAGTACTTC. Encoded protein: CASGAGLKETQYF.

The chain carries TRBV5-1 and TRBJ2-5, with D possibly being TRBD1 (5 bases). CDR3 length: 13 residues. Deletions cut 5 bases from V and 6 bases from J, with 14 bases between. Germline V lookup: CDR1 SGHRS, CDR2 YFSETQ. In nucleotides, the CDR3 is TGCGCCAGCAGATCGACAGCTCCTCAGACCCAGTACTTC. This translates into CASRSTAPQTQYF.

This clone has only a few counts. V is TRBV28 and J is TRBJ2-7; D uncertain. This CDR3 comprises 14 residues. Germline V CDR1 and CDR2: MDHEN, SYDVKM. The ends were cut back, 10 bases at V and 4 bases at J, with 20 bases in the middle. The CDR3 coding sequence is TGTGCCACTTTGACCCTATCGGAGTGGTACGAGCAGTACTTC. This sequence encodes CATLTLSEWYEQYF. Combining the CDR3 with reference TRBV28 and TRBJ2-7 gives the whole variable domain DVKVTQSSRYLVKRTGEKVFLECVQDMDHENMFWYRQDPGLGLRLIYFSYDVKMKEKGDIPEGYSVSREKKERFSLILESASTNQTSMYLCATLTLSEWYEQYFGPGTRLTVT.

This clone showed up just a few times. CDR3 loop: CASSLIADRRGYEQYF. CDR3 nucleotide sequence: TGTGCCAGCAGTTTAATAGCGGACCGACGTGGCTACGAGCAGTACTTC. This sequence joins TRBV27 and TRBJ2-7, with D possibly TRBD2 on 6 matching bases. The CDR3 covers 16 residues. CDR1 and CDR2 (germline): MNHEY, SMNVEV (reference sequence). Trimming took off 2 bases at V and 3 bases at J, with 17 bases between the two ends.

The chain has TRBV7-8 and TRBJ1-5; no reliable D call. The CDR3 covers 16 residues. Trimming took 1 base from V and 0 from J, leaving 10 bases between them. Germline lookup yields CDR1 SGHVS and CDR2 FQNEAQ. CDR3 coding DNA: TGTGCCAGCAGCTTAGTTGTAGCCTCTAGCAATCAGCCCCAGCATTTT. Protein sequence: CASSLVVASSNQPQHF.

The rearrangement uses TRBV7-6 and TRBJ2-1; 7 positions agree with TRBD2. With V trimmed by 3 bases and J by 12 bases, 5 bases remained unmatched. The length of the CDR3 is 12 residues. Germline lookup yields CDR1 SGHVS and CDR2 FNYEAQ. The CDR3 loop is CASSLVSGGQFF. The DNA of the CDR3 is TGTGCCAGCAGCTTGGTTTCGGGAGGGCAGTTCTTC.

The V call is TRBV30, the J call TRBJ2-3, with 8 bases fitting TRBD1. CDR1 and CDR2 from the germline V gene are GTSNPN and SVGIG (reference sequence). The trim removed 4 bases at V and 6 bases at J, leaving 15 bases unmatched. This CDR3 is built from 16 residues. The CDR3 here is CAWNGGDRGLADTQYF. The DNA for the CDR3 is TGTGCCTGGAACGGTGGAGACAGGGGTCTGGCGGATACGCAGTATTTT.

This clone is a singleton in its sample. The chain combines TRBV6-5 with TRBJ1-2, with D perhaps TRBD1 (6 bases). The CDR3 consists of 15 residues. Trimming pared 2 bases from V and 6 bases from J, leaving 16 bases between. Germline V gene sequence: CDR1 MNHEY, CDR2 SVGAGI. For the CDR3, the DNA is TGTGCCAGCAGTTACGTAACTGGACAGCCTCATGGCTACACCTTC. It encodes CASSYVTGQPHGYTF.

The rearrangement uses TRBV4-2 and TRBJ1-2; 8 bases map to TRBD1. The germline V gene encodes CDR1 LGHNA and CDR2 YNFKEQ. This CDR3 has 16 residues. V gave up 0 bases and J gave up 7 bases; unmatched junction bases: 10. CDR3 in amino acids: CASSQDQRTGLSGYTF. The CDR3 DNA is TGTGCCAGCAGCCAAGATCAAAGGACAGGGCTAAGTGGCTACACCTTC.

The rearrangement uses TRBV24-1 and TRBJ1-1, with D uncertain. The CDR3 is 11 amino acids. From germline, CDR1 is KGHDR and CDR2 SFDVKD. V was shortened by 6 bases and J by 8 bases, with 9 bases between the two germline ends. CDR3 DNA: TGTGCCACCAGTTACTTAGAGGAAGCTTTCTTT. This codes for CATSYLEEAFF.

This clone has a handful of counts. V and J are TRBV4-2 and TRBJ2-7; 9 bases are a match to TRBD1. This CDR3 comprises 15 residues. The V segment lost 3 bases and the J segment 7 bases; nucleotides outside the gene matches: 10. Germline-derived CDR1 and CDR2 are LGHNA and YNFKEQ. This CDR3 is CASSQQGQGPGEQYF. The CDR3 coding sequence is TGTGCCAGCAGCCAGCAAGGACAGGGGCCAGGAGAGCAGTACTTC.

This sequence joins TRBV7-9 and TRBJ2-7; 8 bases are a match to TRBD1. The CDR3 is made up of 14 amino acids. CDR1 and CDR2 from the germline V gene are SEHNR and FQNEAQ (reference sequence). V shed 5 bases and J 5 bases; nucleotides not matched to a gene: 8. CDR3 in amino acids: CASSARTGTDEQYF. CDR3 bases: TGTGCCAGCAGCGCGCGGACAGGGACGGACGAGCAGTACTTC.

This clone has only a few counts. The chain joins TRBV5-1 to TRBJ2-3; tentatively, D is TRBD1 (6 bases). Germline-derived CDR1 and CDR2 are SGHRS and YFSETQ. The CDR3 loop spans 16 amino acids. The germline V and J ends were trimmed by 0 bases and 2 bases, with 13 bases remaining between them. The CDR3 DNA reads TGCGCCAGCAGCTTGGAAGCAGGGGTGGCCACAGATACGCAGTATTTT. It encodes CASSLEAGVATDTQYF.

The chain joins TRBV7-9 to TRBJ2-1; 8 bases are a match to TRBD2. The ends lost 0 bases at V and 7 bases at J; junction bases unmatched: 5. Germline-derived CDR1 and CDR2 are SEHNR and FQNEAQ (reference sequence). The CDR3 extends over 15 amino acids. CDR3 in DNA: TGTGCCAGCAGCTTAGCGGCTAGCGGGTTGAATGAGCAGTTCTTC. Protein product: CASSLAASGLNEQFF.

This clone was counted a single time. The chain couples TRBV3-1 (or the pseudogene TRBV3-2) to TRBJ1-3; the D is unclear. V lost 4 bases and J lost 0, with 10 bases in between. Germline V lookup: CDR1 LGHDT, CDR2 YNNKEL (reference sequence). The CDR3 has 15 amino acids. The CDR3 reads CASSLSESSGNTIYF. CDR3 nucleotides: TGTGCCAGCAGCCTCAGTGAAAGCTCTGGAAACACCATATATTTT.

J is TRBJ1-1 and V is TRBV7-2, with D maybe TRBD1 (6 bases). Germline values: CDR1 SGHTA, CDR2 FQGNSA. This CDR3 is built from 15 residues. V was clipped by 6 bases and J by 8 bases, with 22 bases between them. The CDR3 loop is CASSFGQSYLSEAFF. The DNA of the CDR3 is TGTGCCAGCAGTTTTGGACAGAGTTATTTATCCGAAGCTTTCTTT.

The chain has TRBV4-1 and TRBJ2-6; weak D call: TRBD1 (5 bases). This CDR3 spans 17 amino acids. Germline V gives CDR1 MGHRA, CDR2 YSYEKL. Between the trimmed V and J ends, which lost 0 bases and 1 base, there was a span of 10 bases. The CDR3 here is CASSQESPGSGANVLTF. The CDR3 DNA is TGCGCCAGCAGCCAAGAATCCCCAGGGTCTGGGGCCAACGTCCTGACTTTC.

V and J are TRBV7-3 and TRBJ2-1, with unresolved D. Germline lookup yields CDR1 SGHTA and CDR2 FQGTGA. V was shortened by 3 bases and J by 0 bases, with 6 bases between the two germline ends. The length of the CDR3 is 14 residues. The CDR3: CASSFGRSYNEQFF. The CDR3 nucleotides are TGTGCCAGCAGCTTTGGGCGCTCCTACAATGAGCAGTTCTTC.

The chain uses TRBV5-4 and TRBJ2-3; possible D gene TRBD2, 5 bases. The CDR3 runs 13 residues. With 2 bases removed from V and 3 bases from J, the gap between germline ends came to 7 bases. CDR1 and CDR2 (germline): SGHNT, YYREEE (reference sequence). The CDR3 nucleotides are TGTGCCAGCAGCTTTACGGGGACAGATACGCAGTATTTT. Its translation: CASSFTGTDTQYF.

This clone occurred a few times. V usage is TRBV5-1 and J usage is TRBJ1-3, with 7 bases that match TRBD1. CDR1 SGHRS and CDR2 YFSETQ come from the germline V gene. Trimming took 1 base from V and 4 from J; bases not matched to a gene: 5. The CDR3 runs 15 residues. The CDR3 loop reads CASSLLGGAGNTIYF. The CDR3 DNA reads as TGCGCCAGCAGCTTGTTAGGGGGCGCCGGAAACACCATATATTTT.

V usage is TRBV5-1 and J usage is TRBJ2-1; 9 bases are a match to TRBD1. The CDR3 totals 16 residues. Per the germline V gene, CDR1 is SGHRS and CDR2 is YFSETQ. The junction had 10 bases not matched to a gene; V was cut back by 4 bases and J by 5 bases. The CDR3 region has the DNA TGCGCCAGCAGCCCCGAAGCGACAGGGGGAAACAATGAGCAGTTCTTC. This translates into CASSPEATGGNNEQFF.

The CDR3 DNA follows: TGTGCCAGCAGCGTTCTAGGACAGGGCCTCTATGGCTACACCTTC. It codes for CASSVLGQGLYGYTF. V usage is TRBV5-6 and J usage is TRBJ1-2, with 8 bases aligning to TRBD1. V lost 4 bases and J lost 4; bases outside the gene matches: 9. The CDR3 spans 15 residues. Germline CDR1 SGHDT, CDR2 YYEEEE.

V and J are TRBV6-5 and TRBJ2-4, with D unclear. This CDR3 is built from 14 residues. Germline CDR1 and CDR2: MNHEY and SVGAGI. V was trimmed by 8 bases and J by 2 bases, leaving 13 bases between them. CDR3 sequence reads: CASGLAGPKNIQYF. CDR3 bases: TGTGCCAGCGGTCTCGCAGGTCCCAAAAACATTCAGTACTTC.

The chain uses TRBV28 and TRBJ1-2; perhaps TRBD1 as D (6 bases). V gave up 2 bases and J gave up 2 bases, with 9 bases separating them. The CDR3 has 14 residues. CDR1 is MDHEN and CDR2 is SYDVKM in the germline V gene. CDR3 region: CASSLQTGNYGYTF. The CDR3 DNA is TGTGCCAGCAGTTTACAGACAGGCAACTATGGCTACACCTTC.

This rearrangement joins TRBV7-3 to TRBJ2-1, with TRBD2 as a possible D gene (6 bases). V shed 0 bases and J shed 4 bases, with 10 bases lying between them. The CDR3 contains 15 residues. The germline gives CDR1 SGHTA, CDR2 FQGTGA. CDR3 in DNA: TGTGCCAGCAGCTTAACCCGGGGACTTTACAATGAGCAGTTCTTC. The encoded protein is CASSLTRGLYNEQFF.

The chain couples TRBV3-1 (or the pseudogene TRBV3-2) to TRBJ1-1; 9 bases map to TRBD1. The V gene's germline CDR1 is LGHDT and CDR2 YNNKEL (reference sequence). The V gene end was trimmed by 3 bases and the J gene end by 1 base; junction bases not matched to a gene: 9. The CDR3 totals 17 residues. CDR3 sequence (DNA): TGTGCCAGCAGCCACCGCGGAAACAGGGGGCGGAACACTGAAGCTTTCTTT. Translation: CASSHRGNRGRNTEAFF.

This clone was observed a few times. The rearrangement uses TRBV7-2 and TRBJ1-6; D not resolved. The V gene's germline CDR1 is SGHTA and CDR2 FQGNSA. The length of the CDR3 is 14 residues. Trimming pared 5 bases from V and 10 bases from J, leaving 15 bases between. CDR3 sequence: CASSRSGLESPLHF. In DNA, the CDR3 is TGTGCCAGCAGCCGCTCGGGTCTGGAGTCACCCCTCCACTTT.